Listed below are T cell receptor beta chains from one sample, sequenced in a study of shared clonotypes between healthy human individuals. Here immunoSEQ multiplex PCR was the method, and the copy in TCRdb shows in-frame clones only, minus some. The table includes some 470,000 clones, 70% to 80% detected once. Material for sequencing was PBMCs. Receptors were obtained from a woman aged 40-49 years in good health. Some clones in this sample may be carry-over from other donors' samples. CDR3s include the opening cysteine and the closing phenylalanine or tryptophan. The D gene is left open where the match is weak. Clone sizes are given selectively: once, few, many, or a class where the clone is expanded.

CDR3,DNA,V,D,J,size
CASSSLDRLGAQHF,TGTGCCAGCAGTTCCCTGGACAGGTTGGGAGCCCAGCATTTT,TRBV27,TRBD1,TRBJ1-5,many
CASSIGTGENYGYTF,TGTGCCAGCAGCATAGGGACAGGCGAGAACTATGGCTACACCTTC,TRBV7-8,TRBD1,TRBJ1-2,.
CASSFVLQGGELFF,TGTGCCAGCAGCTTTGTACTCCAAGGGGGGGAGCTGTTTTTT,TRBV7-2,.,TRBJ2-2,.
CASSYSGRDTGELFF,TGTGCCAGCAGCTACAGCGGGAGGGACACCGGGGAGCTGTTTTTT,TRBV4-2,TRBD2,TRBJ2-2,.
CASSVSPGPRSSYEQYF,TGTGCCAGCAGCGTAAGCCCTGGTCCCCGGAGCTCCTACGAGCAGTACTTC,TRBV5-6,.,TRBJ2-7,.
CASTQRGSSYEQYF,TGTGCCAGCACCCAACGGGGGTCATCCTACGAGCAGTACTTC,TRBV28,.,TRBJ2-7,few
CASRVSGGYGYTF,TGTGCCAGCAGGGTCTCCGGCGGGTATGGCTACACCTTC,TRBV6-5,.,TRBJ1-2,.
CASGGEGDTQYF,TGTGCCAGCGGAGGGGAGGGAGATACGCAGTATTTT,TRBV2,TRBD2,TRBJ2-3,.
CASSYVQGGTEAFF,TGTGCCAGCAGTTACGTTCAGGGGGGCACTGAAGCTTTCTTT,TRBV6-5,TRBD1,TRBJ1-1,.
CASSLDGLVSDTQYF,TGTGCCAGCAGCTTGGACGGACTAGTTTCAGATACGCAGTATTTT,TRBV5-4,TRBD2,TRBJ2-3,.
CASSLRTGGDYGYTF,TGTGCCAGTAGTCTCAGGACAGGGGGTGACTATGGCTACACCTTC,TRBV19,TRBD1,TRBJ1-2,.
CASRARGREGDQETQYF,TGTGCCAGCAGAGCCAGAGGGCGGGAGGGAGACCAAGAGACCCAGTACTTC,TRBV28,TRBD2,TRBJ2-5,few
CASSPLGSSGLSYEQYF,TGTGCCAGCAGTCCCCTAGGTAGTAGCGGACTCTCTTACGAGCAGTACTTC,TRBV27,.,TRBJ2-7,.
CASSTRQGVRTEAFF,TGTGCCAGCAGCACCCGACAGGGGGTGAGGACTGAAGCTTTCTTT,TRBV7-8,TRBD1,TRBJ1-1,few
CASSQFAGGPLETQYF,TGCGCCAGCAGCCAATTCGCGGGAGGGCCACTGGAGACCCAGTACTTC,TRBV4-1,TRBD2,TRBJ2-5,.
CATSSDREATDTQYF,TGTGCCACCAGCAGCGACAGGGAAGCCACAGATACGCAGTATTTT,TRBV15,TRBD1,TRBJ2-3,.
CASSYYSNTEASF,TGTGCCAGCAGTTATTACTCCAACACTGAAGCTTCCTTT,TRBV6-5,.,TRBJ1-1,.
CASSLWDRASYEQYF,TGTGCCAGCAGCTTGTGGGACAGAGCATCATACGAGCAGTACTTC,TRBV5-6,TRBD1,TRBJ2-7,.
CASSSLDPEGYRTLYEQYF,TGTGCCAGCAGTTCCCTAGACCCGGAGGGGTATCGAACGTTATACGAGCAGTACTTC,TRBV28,.,TRBJ2-7,.
CSVERLSGNTIYF,TGCAGCGTTGAACGACTCTCTGGAAACACCATATATTTT,TRBV29-1,.,TRBJ1-3,once
CASSTSEFSGLRGELFF,TGTGCCAGCAGCACTTCCGAATTCTCGGGACTGCGCGGGGAGCTGTTTTTT,TRBV7-2,.,TRBJ2-2,.
CASSVGGPSYEQYF,TGTGCCAGCAGCGTCGGGGGCCCATCCTACGAGCAGTACTTC,TRBV9,.,TRBJ2-7,.
CASSLLGENYEQYF,TGTGCCAGCAGTTTGTTAGGGGAAAACTACGAGCAGTACTTC,TRBV28,.,TRBJ2-7,.
CATSTPGQGAGEQFF,TGTGCCACCAGCACACCGGGACAGGGGGCTGGTGAGCAGTTCTTC,TRBV15,TRBD1,TRBJ2-1,.
CASSFFSGPTDTQYF,TGTGCCAGCAGCTTTTTTAGCGGGCCCACAGATACGCAGTATTTT,TRBV7-8,TRBD2,TRBJ2-3,few
CASSQTSGSTDTQYF,TGCGCCAGCAGCCAAACTAGCGGTAGCACAGATACGCAGTATTTT,TRBV4-3,TRBD2,TRBJ2-3,.
CASTLGGGRTYNEQFF,TGTGCCAGCACCCTGGGAGGCGGGAGGACCTACAATGAGCAGTTCTTC,TRBV27,TRBD2,TRBJ2-1,few
CAWSVRRGSRGLDQPQHF,TGTGCCTGGAGTGTTCGACGGGGTTCGAGGGGTTTGGATCAGCCCCAGCATTTT,TRBV30,.,TRBJ1-5,.
CASVRTFGTEAFF,TGTGCCAGCGTGAGGACTTTTGGGACTGAAGCTTTCTTT,TRBV6-5,.,TRBJ1-1,.
CASSLWFMRGWVSNQPQHF,TGTGCCAGCAGTTTATGGTTCATGCGGGGTTGGGTGAGCAATCAGCCCCAGCATTTT,TRBV28,.,TRBJ1-5,.
CASSQLLAGVSNEQFF,TGTGCCAGCTCACAACTACTAGCGGGAGTATCAAATGAGCAGTTCTTC,TRBV18,TRBD2,TRBJ2-1,once
CASSWRGGNTEAFF,TGTGCCAGCAGTTGGCGGGGCGGCAACACTGAAGCTTTCTTT,TRBV27,.,TRBJ1-1,.
CASVRLAGAGELFF,TGTGCCAGCGTAAGACTAGCGGGAGCAGGGGAGCTGTTTTTT,TRBV6-5,TRBD2,TRBJ2-2,.
CASSLVQGARTYEQYF,TGCGCCAGCAGCTTAGTTCAGGGGGCGCGCACCTACGAGCAGTACTTC,TRBV5-1,TRBD1,TRBJ2-7,few
CASSLYRNTEAFF,TGTGCCAGCAGCTTGTACAGGAACACTGAAGCTTTCTTT,TRBV5-4,.,TRBJ1-1,.
CATSPLRGRQPQHF,TGTGCCACCAGCCCTTTGAGGGGGAGACAGCCCCAGCATTTT,TRBV15,.,TRBJ1-5,.
CASSFTPSYEQYF,TGCGCCAGCAGCTTTACTCCCTCCTACGAGCAGTACTTC,TRBV5-1,.,TRBJ2-7,.
CASSPGPTGGRQPQHF,TGTGCCAGCAGCCCAGGACCCACAGGCGGGCGGCAGCCCCAGCATTTT,TRBV7-9,.,TRBJ1-5,.
CASSTGTGESYTF,TGCGCCAGCAGCACAGGGACAGGGGAGAGCTACACCTTC,TRBV5-1,TRBD1,TRBJ1-2,few
CASTPGWDQETQYF,TGTGCCAGTACTCCGGGGTGGGACCAAGAGACCCAGTACTTC,TRBV19,.,TRBJ2-5,.
CASSQSATGGAYNEQFF,TGTGCCAGCAGCCAGAGCGCAACAGGGGGCGCATACAATGAGCAGTTCTTC,TRBV7-3,TRBD1,TRBJ2-1,many